The 20 T cell receptor beta chains listed next were all sequenced from one sample in a study of cytomegalovirus exposure and HLA in healthy donors. 60 Vbeta and 13 Jbeta primers were used in PCR. TCRdb's table, derived via immunoSEQ multiplex PCR, lists solely in-frame clones and lacks some. The table lists some 140,000 clones, roughly 77% of them singletons. Sequenced sample: PBMCs. The origin of the receptors is a young man in good health.

This clone appeared once. This chain links TRBV28 with TRBJ1-2; D perhaps matches TRBD1 (5 bases). The CDR3 extends over 15 amino acids. V lost 2 bases and J lost 8, with 18 bases in between. Looked up from germline, CDR1 is MDHEN and CDR2 is SYDVKM. The CDR3 nucleotides are TGTGCCAGCAGTTTACCACGAGGGACTGTTTACGGCTACACCTTC. Its translation: CASSLPRGTVYGYTF.

The chain couples TRBV29-1 to TRBJ2-3, with 7 bases that match TRBD1. The germline V gene encodes CDR1 SQVTM and CDR2 ANQGSEA. This CDR3 spans 15 amino acids. V dropped 3 bases and J dropped 0; count of bases not matched to a gene: 6. CDR3: CSVDSQGVSTDTQYF. As DNA, the CDR3 is TGCAGCGTTGATTCCCAGGGGGTTAGCACAGATACGCAGTATTTT.

This chain connects TRBV6-1 to TRBJ1-1; possible D gene TRBD1, 6 bases. The CDR3 consists of 15 residues. The V gene lost 6 bases and the J gene lost 1 base, with 15 bases spanning the gap. CDR1 and CDR2 from the germline V gene are MNHNS and SASEGT. The CDR3 is CASSRAVTGNTEAFF. CDR3 nucleotides: TGTGCCAGCAGCCGCGCCGTGACAGGGAACACTGAAGCTTTCTTT.

J is TRBJ2-3 and V is TRBV18; TRBD2 aligns across 8 bases. In germline, CDR1 is KGHSH, CDR2 LQKENI. The CDR3 totals 16 residues. Losses at the gene ends were 3 bases for V and 4 bases for J; bases not matched to a gene: 9. CDR3: CASSPVAGGDPDTQYF. The CDR3 DNA sequence: TGTGCCAGCTCACCGGTTGCGGGAGGCGACCCAGATACGCAGTATTTT.

The rearrangement links TRBV2 to TRBJ1-1, with 7 bases identical to TRBD1. This CDR3 has 13 amino acids. CDR1 is SNHLY, CDR2 FYNNEI, per germline. The junction had 9 bases not matched to a gene; V was cut back by 7 bases and J by 7 bases. The CDR3 sequence is CASKETDRREAFF. As DNA, the CDR3 is TGTGCCAGCAAAGAAACGGACAGGCGTGAAGCTTTCTTT.

The chain links TRBV19 to TRBJ2-3; perhaps TRBD2 as D (5 bases). V was clipped by 7 bases and J by 0 bases, with 14 bases between them. Germline loops: CDR1 LNHDA, CDR2 SQIVND (reference sequence). The CDR3 loop spans 15 amino acids. CDR3 protein: CASTPRRASTDTQYF. The CDR3 region has the DNA TGTGCCAGTACCCCGAGGCGGGCCAGCACAGATACGCAGTATTTT. The full variable domain, in which reference TRBV19 and TRBJ2-3 provide the parts outside the CDR3, is DGGITQSPKYLFRKEGQNVTLSCEQNLNHDAMYWYRQDPGQGLRLIYYSQIVNDFQKGDIAEGYSVSREKKESFPLTVTSAQKNPTAFYLCASTPRRASTDTQYFGPGTRLTVL.

This chain connects TRBV5-1 to TRBJ2-3; TRBD2 agrees at 8 bases. CDR1 SGHRS and CDR2 YFSETQ come from the germline V gene. The CDR3 sequence is 17 residues long. Trimming at V came to 3 bases and at J to 6 bases, leaving 15 bases not matched to a gene. The CDR3 region has the DNA TGCGCCAGCAGCTCAGATCCTACCGGGAGGGCGAGGGATACGCAGTATTTT. It is translated as CASSSDPTGRARDTQYF. The full variable domain, its missing parts supplied by reference TRBV5-1 and TRBJ2-3, is KAGVTQTPRYLIKTRGQQVTLSCSPISGHRSVSWYQQTPGQGLQFLFEYFSETQRNKGNFPGRFSGRQFSNSRSEMNVSTLELGDSALYLCASSSDPTGRARDTQYFGPGTRLTVL.

This clone has just one count. The junction departs from the called germline gene at one end, perhaps through a read error. The chain uses TRBV7-9 and TRBJ2-7; weak D call: TRBD2 (5 bases). Germline V gene lookup returns CDR1 SEHNR and CDR2 FQNEAQ (reference sequence). This CDR3 comprises 14 residues. In nucleotides, the CDR3 is TGTTCCAGCAGCCTGACACCGGGGTCCTACGAGCAGTACTTC. This encodes CSSSLTPGSYEQYF.

Note on this clone: An end of the junction does not agree with germline; a read error may underlie this. This chain connects TRBV7-9 to TRBJ2-1; D gene ambiguous. Germline V lookup: CDR1 SEHNR, CDR2 FQNEAQ (reference sequence). This CDR3 is 12 amino acids long. For the CDR3, the DNA is TGTTCCAGCAGCACCCACAACAATGAGCAGTTCTTC. Residues: CSSSTHNNEQFF.

The chain links TRBV11-2 to TRBJ2-7; 9 bases align to TRBD2. Germline assignment: CDR1 SGHAT and CDR2 FQNNGV. The CDR3 contains 16 residues. The trim removed 6 bases at V and 0 bases at J, leaving 9 bases unmatched. The CDR3 is CASRPLRGRASYEQYF. CDR3 bases: TGTGCCAGCAGACCTCTTCGCGGGAGGGCCTCCTACGAGCAGTACTTC.

This clone was seen a few times. The chain is built from TRBV19 and TRBJ1-1, with 10 nucleotides matching TRBD1. Unmatched junction bases numbered 5, after V lost 6 bases and J lost 4 bases. The CDR3 is made up of 14 amino acids. Per germline, CDR1 LNHDA and CDR2 SQIVND (reference sequence). CDR3 nucleotide sequence: TGTGCCAGTAGACGACAGGGGGCTCCCACTGAAGCTTTCTTT. It yields the protein CASRRQGAPTEAFF. The variable domain in full, completed from reference TRBV19 and TRBJ1-1, reads DGGITQSPKYLFRKEGQNVTLSCEQNLNHDAMYWYRQDPGQGLRLIYYSQIVNDFQKGDIAEGYSVSREKKESFPLTVTSAQKNPTAFYLCASRRQGAPTEAFFGQGTRLTVV.

In its sample, this clone was seen a few times. The V call is TRBV19, the J call TRBJ1-2; 7 nucleotides match TRBD1. V shed 4 bases and J 2 bases; nucleotides not matched to a gene: 7. The germline V gene encodes CDR1 LNHDA and CDR2 SQIVND (reference sequence). The CDR3 runs 15 residues. CDR3 DNA: TGTGCCAGTAGTAACCCCGCAGGGGGGAACTATGGCTACACCTTC. Encoded protein: CASSNPAGGNYGYTF.

The genes are TRBV13 and TRBJ2-7; 13 nucleotides align to TRBD2. This CDR3 is built from 18 residues. Germline V gene lookup returns CDR1 PRHDT and CDR2 FYEKMQ (reference sequence). With 0 bases clipped from V and 2 bases from J, the junction kept 7 bases outside the gene matches. The CDR3 loop is CASSLGLRGTSGAYEQYF. The CDR3 DNA reads as TGTGCCAGCAGCTTAGGCCTTCGGGGGACTAGCGGGGCCTACGAGCAGTACTTC.

This clone was seen a few times. The chain links TRBV11-2 to TRBJ1-3, with unresolved D. The germline V gene has CDR1 SGHAT and CDR2 FQNNGV. Trimming cost V 1 base and J 4 bases, with 5 bases left between them. The CDR3 length is 13 residues. CDR3 sequence (DNA): TGTGCCAGCAGCTTAGGGCAGGGAAACACCATATATTTT. Its protein is CASSLGQGNTIYF. The whole variable domain, remainder taken from reference TRBV11-2 and TRBJ1-3, is EAGVAQSPRYKIIEKRQSVAFWCNPISGHATLYWYQQILGQGPKLLIQFQNNGVVDDSQLPKDRFSAERLKGVDSTLKIQPAKLEDSAVYLCASSLGQGNTIYFGEGSWLTVV.

The V call is TRBV19, the J call TRBJ2-1; TRBD2 aligns across 8 bases. The germline V gene encodes CDR1 LNHDA and CDR2 SQIVND (reference sequence). CDR3 length equals 13 residues. The trim removed 6 bases at V and 8 bases at J, leaving 6 bases unmatched. CDR3 DNA: TGTGCCAGTAGATGGACTAGCATCCATGAGCAGTTCTTC. Translating gives CASRWTSIHEQFF. The variable domain in full, with the rest retrieved from reference TRBV19 and TRBJ2-1, is DGGITQSPKYLFRKEGQNVTLSCEQNLNHDAMYWYRQDPGQGLRLIYYSQIVNDFQKGDIAEGYSVSREKKESFPLTVTSAQKNPTAFYLCASRWTSIHEQFFGPGTRLTVL.

The J gene is TRBJ1-5, the V gene TRBV30; a possible D gene is TRBD1 (5 bases). In germline, CDR1 is GTSNPN, CDR2 SVGIG (reference sequence). Trimming stripped 0 bases from V and 3 bases from J, with 12 bases between. The CDR3 has 15 amino acids. CDR3 coding DNA: TGTGCCTGGAGTGTGAAGGGGCTATACAATCAGCCCCAGCATTTT. It translates to CAWSVKGLYNQPQHF.

The gene calls are TRBV7-2 and TRBJ1-4; D possibly corresponds to TRBD1 (6 bases). Germline loops: CDR1 SGHTA, CDR2 FQGNSA. The CDR3 totals 15 residues. Between the trimmed V and J ends, which lost 3 bases and 4 bases, there was a span of 12 bases. This CDR3 is CASSFGQNVNEKLFF. DNA of the CDR3: TGTGCCAGCAGCTTCGGACAGAACGTTAATGAAAAACTGTTTTTT.

This clone turned up a few times. This chain uses TRBV13 with TRBJ1-1; 8 bases line up with TRBD1. Germline CDR1 and CDR2: PRHDT and FYEKMQ (reference sequence). Trimming cost V 0 bases and J 1 base; bases outside gene matches: 4. The CDR3 runs to 16 residues. The CDR3 is CASSLGLTGGNTEAFF. The DNA for the CDR3 is TGTGCCAGCAGCTTAGGACTAACAGGGGGGAACACTGAAGCTTTCTTT. The whole variable domain, filled in from reference TRBV13 and TRBJ1-1, reads AAGVIQSPRHLIKEKRETATLKCYPIPRHDTVYWYQQGPGQDPQFLISFYEKMQSDKGSIPDRFSAQQFSDYHSELNMSSLELGDSALYFCASSLGLTGGNTEAFFGQGTRLTVV.

V usage is TRBV4-1 and J usage is TRBJ2-5; the match to TRBD1 covers 7 bases. Per the germline V gene, CDR1 is MGHRA and CDR2 is YSYEKL. The CDR3 is 14 residues long. The ends lost 3 bases at V and 2 bases at J; junction bases unmatched: 3. This CDR3 is CASSQDRYQETQYF. The CDR3 DNA is TGCGCCAGCAGCCAGGACAGGTATCAAGAGACCCAGTACTTC.

The chain is built from TRBV29-1 and TRBJ2-3; no definite D call. In germline, CDR1 is SQVTM, CDR2 ANQGSEA. CDR3 length: 15 amino acids. V lost 7 bases and J 2 bases, leaving 19 bases between the germline ends. The CDR3 sequence is CSATRLASTTDTQYF. CDR3 in DNA: TGCAGCGCCACGAGGTTGGCTAGTACCACAGATACGCAGTATTTT.